Each of the 24 T cell receptor beta chains below was sequenced from the same sample in a study of OX40 agonist ivuxolimab in advanced cancers. Clones were read by immunoSEQ multiplex PCR, and TCRdb kept only the in-frame ones, dropping some. The data hold 77,000 or so clones, with roughly 90% observed a single time. This material consisted of CD4+ or CD8+ T cells sorted from blood, taken in a trial of the OX40 agonist ivuxolimab. These receptors originate from an adult with an advanced solid tumor such as melanoma, head and neck, liver or kidney cancer.

J is TRBJ2-7 and V is TRBV15; TRBD1 matches at 7 bases. CDR3 length: 14 residues. The trim removed 8 bases at V and 0 bases at J, leaving 7 bases unmatched. Germline loops: CDR1 LNHNV, CDR2 YYDKDF (reference sequence). The CDR3 protein is CATGRDSFSYEQYF. The CDR3 coding sequence is TGTGCCACCGGCCGGGACAGCTTCTCCTACGAGCAGTACTTC.

CDR3 DNA: TGTGCCAGCAGCCCTAGCCTAGTGACCAGACTAGCGGGGGACGGTGAGCAGTTCTTC. As protein: CASSPSLVTRLAGDGEQFF. The gene calls are TRBV7-9 and TRBJ2-1, with TRBD2 matching 12 bases. The junction had 20 bases not matched to a gene; V was cut back by 5 bases and J by 9 bases. The CDR3 sequence is 19 residues long. CDR1 and CDR2 (germline): SEHNR, FQNEAQ (reference sequence).

The V gene is TRBV7-9, the J gene TRBJ2-2, with D unclear. The CDR3 sequence is 12 residues long. V shed 8 bases and J shed 4 bases, with 8 bases lying between them. Germline CDR1 SEHNR, CDR2 FQNEAQ (reference sequence). CDR3 region: CASYPSTGELFF. The CDR3 bases are TGTGCCAGCTATCCTAGCACCGGGGAGCTGTTTTTT.

This clone was observed a single time. This rearrangement joins TRBV5-1 to TRBJ2-3; D may match TRBD1 or TRBD2 (5 bases each). Germline V gives CDR1 SGHRS, CDR2 YFSETQ. There are 15 residues in the CDR3. V shed 3 bases and J shed 5 bases, with 16 bases lying between them. The CDR3 DNA sequence: TGCGCCAGCAGCTCGAGAGGGGCCTATCAAGATACGCAGTATTTT. This encodes CASSSRGAYQDTQYF.

Regarding this clone: Other DNA sequences from this sample encode an identical CDR3 as well. The gene calls are TRBV27 and TRBJ1-1; no definite D call. V was trimmed by 3 bases and J by 2 bases, leaving 7 bases between them. This CDR3 has 13 residues. CDR1 MNHEY and CDR2 SMNVEV come from the germline V gene (reference sequence). The CDR3 DNA reads TGTGCCAGCAGTTTGGGGTCCAACACTGAAGCTTTCTTT. Residues: CASSLGSNTEAFF.

This chain's CDR3 is CASKEGSEQETQYF. The DNA for the CDR3 is TGTGCCAGCAAGGAGGGTAGCGAGCAAGAGACCCAGTACTTC. This sequence joins TRBV2 and TRBJ2-5; perhaps TRBD2 as D (6 bases). Deletions cut 7 bases from V and 2 bases from J, with 14 bases between. CDR1 is SNHLY, CDR2 FYNNEI, per germline. CDR3 length: 14 residues.

The chain couples TRBV5-1 to TRBJ2-1, with TRBD2 matching over 16 bases. V was pared by 4 bases and J by 2 bases, with 6 bases of the junction left unmatched. The CDR3 is 18 amino acids. CDR1 and CDR2 from the germline V gene are SGHRS and YFSETQ. For the CDR3, the DNA is TGCGCCAGCAGCGATGGGACTAGCGGGGGGGCCCCCTACAATGAGCAGTTCTTC. Encoded protein: CASSDGTSGGAPYNEQFF.

There are a few counts of this clone. CDR3 in amino acids: CASSVGDMVVNTEAFF. The CDR3 region has the DNA TGTGCCAGCAGCGTGGGGGACATGGTGGTGAACACTGAAGCTTTCTTT. The chain joins TRBV9 to TRBJ1-1, with a possible D match to TRBD1 (6 bases). Germline V CDR1 and CDR2: SGDLS, YYNGEE. The CDR3 runs 16 residues. Trimming left V 2 bases short and J 0 bases short, with 14 bases between.

This sequence joins TRBV5-6 and TRBJ2-3; D call uncertain. V lost 0 bases, J lost 3 bases, and 8 bases lay in between. Germline CDR1 reads SGHDT; CDR2 reads YYEEEE. The CDR3 is 14 residues long. In DNA, the CDR3 is TGTGCCAGCAGCTTGGTTAGGAGAACAGATACGCAGTATTTT. Translating it yields CASSLVRRTDTQYF.

The chain carries TRBV27 and TRBJ1-5, with 7 bases identical to TRBD1. Germline V gene lookup returns CDR1 MNHEY and CDR2 SMNVEV (reference sequence). This CDR3 region has 16 residues. The trim removed 4 bases at V and 2 bases at J, leaving 8 bases unmatched. The CDR3 DNA reads TGTGCCAGCAGTTCAAACTCCGGGACAGGCAATCAGCCCCAGCATTTT. This translates into CASSSNSGTGNQPQHF.

The genes are TRBV6-6 and TRBJ1-6, with no clear D. This CDR3 is built from 16 residues. Germline loops: CDR1 MNHNY, CDR2 SVGAGI (reference sequence). The V end was cut by 5 bases, the J end by 8 bases, with 19 bases between. CDR3 residues: CASSTPFNSRDSPLHF. The CDR3 nucleotides are TGTGCCAGCAGTACCCCTTTTAACTCAAGGGATTCACCCCTCCACTTT.

The chain has TRBV6-5 and TRBJ2-7, with 7 bases lining up with TRBD2. Trimming at V came to 0 bases and at J to 3 bases, leaving 5 bases not matched to a gene. Germline V gene data show CDR1 as MNHEY and CDR2 as SVGAGI. This CDR3 spans 15 amino acids. Here the CDR3 DNA reads TGTGCCAGCAGTTACTCTCCGGGAGGCAACTACGAGCAGTACTTC. Protein sequence: CASSYSPGGNYEQYF.

This chain connects TRBV9 to TRBJ1-2; 10 nucleotides line up with TRBD1. There are 15 residues in the CDR3. Germline trimming cut 2 bases from V and 8 bases from J; bases unmatched to any gene: 9. Germline V lookup: CDR1 SGDLS, CDR2 YYNGEE. The CDR3 loop is CASSVDRGDPVGYTF. The CDR3 coding sequence is TGTGCCAGCAGCGTGGACAGGGGGGACCCCGTGGGCTACACCTTC.

The V gene is TRBV2, the J gene TRBJ1-1; D ambiguous. V shed 3 bases and J shed 5 bases, with 16 bases lying between them. The CDR3 has 15 residues. Germline lookup yields CDR1 SNHLY and CDR2 FYNNEI. The CDR3 region has the DNA TGTGCCAGCAGTGACCTTTTGTCCCTAGGTACTGAAGCTTTCTTT. This gives the protein CASSDLLSLGTEAFF.

This rearrangement joins TRBV30 to TRBJ2-1; 9 nucleotides line up with TRBD2. Germline values: CDR1 GTSNPN, CDR2 SVGIG (reference sequence). This CDR3 spans 14 amino acids. The ends lost 3 bases at V and 3 bases at J; junction bases unmatched: 3. Here the CDR3 reads CAWSGLANYNEQFF. CDR3 bases: TGTGCCTGGAGCGGACTAGCGAACTACAATGAGCAGTTCTTC.

The chain joins TRBV7-6 to TRBJ2-7; the match to TRBD2 covers 8 bases. After removal of 3 bases from V and 2 bases from J, the junction contained 12 bases not matched to a gene. The CDR3 has 17 amino acids. CDR1 is SGHVS and CDR2 is FNYEAQ in the germline V gene. The CDR3 DNA is TGTGCCAGCAGCTTTGATCTACGCGGGGGGTCCACCTACGAGCAGTACTTC. This encodes CASSFDLRGGSTYEQYF.

J is TRBJ1-5 and V is TRBV5-1; tentative D call: TRBD1 (6 bases). Trimming took off 4 bases at V and 7 bases at J, with 15 bases between the two ends. The V gene's germline CDR1 is SGHRS and CDR2 YFSETQ. This CDR3 has 14 residues. The CDR3 here is CASSMGTSEQPQHF. DNA of the CDR3: TGCGCCAGCAGCATGGGGACATCTGAGCAGCCCCAGCATTTT.

This clone was recorded once. The chain is built from TRBV9 and TRBJ2-3; D is possibly TRBD2 (5 bases). CDR1 and CDR2 from the germline V gene are SGDLS and YYNGEE. V was shortened by 0 bases and J by 1 base, with 15 bases between the two germline ends. This CDR3 comprises 17 residues. Here the CDR3 reads CASSVGFRRSGTDTQYF. CDR3 bases: TGTGCCAGCAGCGTAGGATTTCGGAGGTCGGGCACAGATACGCAGTATTTT.

The V and J genes are TRBV19 and TRBJ2-5, with D uncertain. Between the trimmed V and J ends, which lost 7 bases and 3 bases, there was a span of 18 bases. The CDR3 sequence is 15 residues long. Germline CDR1 and CDR2: LNHDA and SQIVND (reference sequence). The CDR3 sequence: CASTRRVEREETQYF. CDR3 bases: TGTGCCAGTACCCGTCGGGTAGAAAGGGAAGAGACCCAGTACTTC.

The rearrangement joins TRBV7-2 to TRBJ2-2, with 13 bases lining up with TRBD2. CDR3 length: 18 residues. V lost 5 bases, J lost 5 bases, and 11 bases stayed unmatched. Germline V CDR1 and CDR2: SGHTA, FQGNSA. CDR3 sequence (DNA): TGTGCCAGCAGCCCGAGTACACTAGCGGGGGGGCTTACCGGGGAGCTGTTTTTT. Encoded protein: CASSPSTLAGGLTGELFF.

The J gene is TRBJ2-7, the V gene TRBV7-2, with 7 bases that match TRBD2. The CDR3 spans 14 residues. Germline values: CDR1 SGHTA, CDR2 FQGNSA. Trimming cost V 2 bases and J 2 bases; bases outside gene matches: 3. CDR3 amino acids: CASSLHGGTYEQYF. The CDR3 region has the DNA TGTGCCAGCAGCTTACACGGGGGGACCTACGAGCAGTACTTC. Drawing the rest from reference TRBV7-2 and TRBJ2-7, the complete variable domain is GAGVSQSPSNKVTEKGKDVELRCDPISGHTALYWYRQSLGQGLEFLIYFQGNSAPDKSGLPSDRFSAERTGGSVSTLTIQRTQQEDSAVYLCASSLHGGTYEQYFGPGTRLTVT.

Comments on this clone: A junction end diverges from the germline sequence, so it may reflect a read error. The genes are TRBV29-1 and TRBJ1-1; D gene uncertain. This CDR3 is 11 amino acids long. In germline, CDR1 is SQVTM, CDR2 ANQGSEA. CDR3 DNA: TGCAGCGTCGAAGACCGGGTTGAAGCTTTCTTT. Protein sequence: CSVEDRVEAFF.

This clone showed up just once. The chain recombines TRBV5-4 with TRBJ1-1; D remains ambiguous. The CDR3 contains 13 residues. Trimming cost V 4 bases and J 6 bases, with 13 bases left between them. Germline V gives CDR1 SGHNT, CDR2 YYREEE (reference sequence). This chain's CDR3 is CASSLVQSSEAFF. The CDR3 DNA is TGTGCCAGCAGCCTAGTACAGTCGTCTGAAGCTTTCTTT.

The chain uses TRBV6-5 and TRBJ2-1, with D possibly being TRBD1 (6 bases). Trimming stripped 6 bases from V and 4 bases from J, with 10 bases between. This CDR3 region has 13 residues. The V gene's germline CDR1 is MNHEY and CDR2 SVGAGI. CDR3: CASRPQGYNEQFF. The CDR3 nucleotides are TGTGCCAGCAGACCTCAGGGGTACAATGAGCAGTTCTTC.